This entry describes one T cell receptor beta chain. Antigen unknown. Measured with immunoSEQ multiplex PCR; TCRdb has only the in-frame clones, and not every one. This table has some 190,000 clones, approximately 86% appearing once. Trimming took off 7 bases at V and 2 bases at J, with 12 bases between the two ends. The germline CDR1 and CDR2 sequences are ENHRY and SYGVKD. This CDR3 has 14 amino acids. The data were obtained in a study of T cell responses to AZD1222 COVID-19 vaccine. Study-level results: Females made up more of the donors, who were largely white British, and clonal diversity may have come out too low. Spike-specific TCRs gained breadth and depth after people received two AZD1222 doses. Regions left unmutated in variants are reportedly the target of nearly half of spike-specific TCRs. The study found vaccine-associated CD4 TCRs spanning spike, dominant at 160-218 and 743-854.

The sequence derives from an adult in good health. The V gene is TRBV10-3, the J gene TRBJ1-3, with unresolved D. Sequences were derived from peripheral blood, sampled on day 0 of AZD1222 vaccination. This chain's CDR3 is CAITPGSTGNTIYF. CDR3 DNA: TGTGCCATCACCCCCGGGTCTACTGGAAACACCATATATTTT.